This TCR beta chain was recorded in a study of beta chain features in type 1 diabetes. Overall study: Patients shared similar age, gender and cell yields with healthy donors.

Every bit of the isolated RNA underwent reverse transcription, so sequencing read expressed TCRB transcripts. TCRdb's table, derived via immunoSEQ multiplex PCR, lists solely in-frame clones and lacks some. The sample has hundreds of thousands of clones, 10% to 15% seen once. After removal of 2 bases from V and 7 bases from J, the junction contained 7 bases not matched to a gene. Germline lookup yields CDR1 LGHNA and CDR2 YNFKEQ. This CDR3 contains 17 residues. Overall study findings and caveats: Across all four CD4+ subsets, people with type 1 diabetes showed modestly shorter TCRB CDR3s. Patients with type 1 diabetes showed fewer VDJ junction insertions and more deletions. PCR could preferentially amplify shorter templates, alike in patients and controls.

The table lists this clone with a few counts. What it recognizes is unknown. The sequenced sample consisted of naive CD4+ T cells from blood. The rearrangement uses TRBV4-2 and TRBJ2-1; 14 positions agree with TRBD2. This clonotype originated in a young man with type 1 diabetes. The CDR3 spells CASSQPRGLAGDNEQFF. The CDR3 bases are TGTGCCAGCAGCCAACCCCGGGGACTAGCGGGGGATAATGAGCAGTTCTTC.